The TCR beta chain described here comes from a study of T cells in narcolepsy. Study overall: Donors had narcolepsy type 1 or type 2, or were healthy controls.

As regards this clone: The antigen is undetermined.

Study-level findings and limits: No autoreactive T cell clone sequences appeared in some memory CD4+ repertoires. Reportedly, autoreactive clonotypes were serially detected in patients' blood but not controls'. Autoreactive HCRT-specific and TRIB2-specific clonotypes were marked in same-patient CSF-versus-blood CD4+ comparisons.

The CDR3 loop spans 12 amino acids. V was shortened by 7 bases and J by 2 bases, with 8 bases between the two germline ends. Germline lookup yields CDR1 MRHNA and CDR2 SNTAGT. Clones were sequenced by immunoSEQ multiplex PCR, and TCRdb holds only the in-frame ones, with some missing. The sample carries about 32,000 clones, roughly 87% recorded once. V usage is TRBV6-4 and J usage is TRBJ1-2, with D possibly TRBD1 on 5 matching bases. The sample was CD45RA- memory CD4+ T cells from PBMCs. This TCR was sampled from a human donor with narcolepsy. CDR3 DNA: TGTGCCAGCATACAGGAAAACTATGGCTACACCTTC. Its protein product is CASIQENYGYTF.